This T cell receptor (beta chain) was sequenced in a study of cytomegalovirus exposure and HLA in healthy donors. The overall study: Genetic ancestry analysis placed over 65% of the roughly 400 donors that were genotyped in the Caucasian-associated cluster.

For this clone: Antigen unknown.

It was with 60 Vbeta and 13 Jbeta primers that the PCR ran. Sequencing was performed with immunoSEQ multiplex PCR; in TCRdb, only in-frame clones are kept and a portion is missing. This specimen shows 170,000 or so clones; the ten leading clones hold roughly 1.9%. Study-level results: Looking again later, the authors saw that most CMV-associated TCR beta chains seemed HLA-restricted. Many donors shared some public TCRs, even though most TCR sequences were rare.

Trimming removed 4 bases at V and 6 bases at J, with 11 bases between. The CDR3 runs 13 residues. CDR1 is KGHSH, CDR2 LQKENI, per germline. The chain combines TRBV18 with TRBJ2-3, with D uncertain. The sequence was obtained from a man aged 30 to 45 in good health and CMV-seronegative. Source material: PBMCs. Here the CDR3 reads CASSLDQVDTQYF. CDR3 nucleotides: TGTGCCAGCTCACTAGATCAGGTGGATACGCAGTATTTT. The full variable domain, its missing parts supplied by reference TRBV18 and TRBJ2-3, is NAGVMQNPRHLVRRRGQEARLRCSPMKGHSHVYWYRQLPEEGLKFMVYLQKENIIDESGMPKERFSAEFPKEGPSILRIQQVVRGDSAAYFCASSLDQVDTQYFGPGTRLTVL.